This TCR beta chain emerged from a study of T cells in lung cancer brain metastases. This clone came up once. Its antigen is currently unknown. The method was immunoSEQ multiplex PCR; TCRdb's version includes in-frame clones alone and lacks a portion of them. The data contain 570 or so clones, 80% to 95% of them singletons. Germline loops: CDR1 SGHDT, CDR2 YYEEEE. The CDR3 runs to 14 residues. V lost 5 bases and J lost 5, with 13 bases in between. The study's findings and limits: Paired lesions shared few clones; most were lesion-specific (mean Morisita around 0.21). Effects of preoperative corticosteroids on T cell infiltration in brain metastases could not be controlled.

The specimen was tumor tissue from a brain metastasis. V usage is TRBV5-6 and J usage is TRBJ1-4; unclear D gene. This clonotype was sampled from a woman aged 45-65 years with non-small cell lung cancer that had spread to the brain. The CDR3, as DNA: TGTGCCAGCAGGAGAGGAAACATAAATGAAAAACTGTTTTTT. This translates into CASRRGNINEKLFF. The whole variable domain, remainder taken from reference TRBV5-6 and TRBJ1-4, is DAGVTQSPTHLIKTRGQQVTLRCSPKSGHDTVSWYQQALGQGPQFIFQYYEEEERQRGNFPDRFSGHQFPNYSSELNVNALLLGDSALYLCASRRGNINEKLFFGSGTQLSVL.